This record covers a single T cell receptor beta chain. Its antigen is as yet unknown. A J-beta primer mix and a sample-barcoded 5' primer were used in a second PCR of roughly 6 to 11 cycles. Via MiXCR, TCRdb re-called the 5' RACE reads, giving one row per CDR3 protein. Here the sample spans about 1.5 million distinct CDR3 sequences, approximately 43% being singletons. This entry is derived from a study of blood T cells in healthy people across ages. The CDR3 has 13 amino acids. Per germline, CDR1 GTSNPN and CDR2 SVGIG (reference sequence). V dropped 1 base and J dropped 7; count of bases not matched to a gene: 1. Broader study findings: As age increased, TCR beta diversity per million T cells fell in a roughly linear fashion. Researchers deemed the diversity estimates from one million T cells underestimates.

The rearrangement links TRBV30 to TRBJ1-6; the match to TRBD1 covers 7 bases. The material sequenced was blood. The sequence was obtained from a woman under 30 in good health. CDR3 nucleotides: TGTGCCTGGAGTGGGGACAGCAATTCACCCCTCCACTTT. It translates to CAWSGDSNSPLHF.